This T cell receptor (beta chain) was identified during a study of cytomegalovirus exposure and HLA in healthy donors. Repertoires were generated with immunoSEQ multiplex PCR, while TCRdb's copy carries only in-frame clones and drops some. The repertoire consists of some 190,000 clones, with approximately 89% occurring once and the leading ten covering roughly 7%. Germline CDR1 GTSNPN, CDR2 SVGIG (reference sequence). V was clipped by 4 bases and J by 2 bases, with 15 bases between them. The CDR3 has 16 amino acids. Turning to this clone: No antigen is known for it.

Study conclusions and caveats: While the bulk of TCR sequences proved rare, some public TCRs turned up in many donors.

Sequenced input: PBMCs. The chain couples TRBV30 to TRBJ1-6; D is uncertain. This TCR derives from a man younger than 40 in good health and CMV-seropositive. The CDR3 reads CAWTRTVVAYNSPLHF. The CDR3 coding sequence is TGTGCCTGGACGAGAACAGTGGTGGCCTATAATTCACCCCTCCACTTT.